This T cell receptor (beta chain) was sequenced during a study of shared clonotypes between healthy human individuals. Study results and caveats: In general, naive subsets displayed greater estimated richness than memory subsets did.

V was clipped by 2 bases and J by 3 bases; unmatched bases: 8. This CDR3 has 17 amino acids. Per germline, CDR1 ENHRY and CDR2 SYGVKD. From CD4+ cells came CD45RA+ naive and CD45RA-negative memory subsets. The protocol was immunoSEQ multiplex PCR, while the TCRdb copy is restricted to in-frame clones and leaves out a portion. The sample carries under 1,100,000 clones, about 74% recorded once. A word on this clone: The antigen is undetermined.

Sequencing used memory CD4+ T cells sorted from blood. This sample's subset: CD45RA-negative fraction. The source of this sequence is a man aged 18 to 29 in good health. The chain carries TRBV10-3 and TRBJ2-3, with 10 positions matching TRBD2. CDR3 nucleotides: TGTGCCATCAGTGAGCTTCTAGCGGGAGTTGGGACAGATACGCAGTATTTT. Translating it yields CAISELLAGVGTDTQYF.